Shown below are 20 T cell receptor beta chains from a single sample sequenced in a study of control samples from healthy donors and cancer patients. Data came from immunoSEQ multiplex PCR; TCRdb stores just in-frame clones and leaves some out. This specimen shows about 190,000 clones; the ten leading clones hold under 2.5%. Material for sequencing was blood. The receptors originated from a woman between 25 and 40 years old in good health.

V gene TRBV28 combines with J gene TRBJ2-1; 9 bases are shared with TRBD1. The junction had 6 bases not matched to a gene; V was cut back by 5 bases and J by 7 bases. The CDR3 length is 14 residues. The germline gives CDR1 MDHEN, CDR2 SYDVKM. The CDR3 loop is CASSADRGLNEQFF. CDR3 DNA: TGTGCCAGCAGTGCGGACAGGGGATTGAATGAGCAGTTCTTC.

V usage is TRBV7-3 and J usage is TRBJ1-2; D unclear. V dropped 3 bases and J dropped 4 bases, with 9 bases sitting between them. Per the germline V gene, CDR1 is SGHTA and CDR2 is FQGTGA. The CDR3 runs 13 residues. CDR3 loop: CASSFGNLYGYTF. CDR3 DNA: TGTGCCAGCAGCTTCGGAAACCTCTATGGCTACACCTTC.

This chain joins TRBV28 and TRBJ1-3; TRBD1 is a possible D gene (6 bases). CDR1 MDHEN and CDR2 SYDVKM come from the germline V gene. Trimming took 3 bases from V and 6 from J, leaving 12 bases between them. The CDR3 contains 14 residues. CDR3 nucleotide sequence: TGTGCCAGCAGTTTCGCGGGGGCGGAAAACACCATATATTTT. This translates into CASSFAGAENTIYF.

The chain has TRBV5-1 and TRBJ2-7; perhaps D is TRBD1 or TRBD2 (7 bases each). The CDR3 is 18 residues long. Germline V gives CDR1 SGHRS, CDR2 YFSETQ. Between the trimmed V and J ends, which lost 4 bases and 1 base, there was a span of 24 bases. The CDR3 DNA reads TGCGCCAGCAGCCGGAGTACAGCGGGGCAGGGGGTTTCCTACGAGCAGTACTTC. It encodes CASSRSTAGQGVSYEQYF.

The chain is built from TRBV11-3 and TRBJ2-2, with D perhaps given as TRBD1 or TRBD2 (5 bases each). The CDR3 extends over 15 amino acids. The germline V gene has CDR1 SGHNT and CDR2 YENEEA. V shed 4 bases and J shed 3 bases, with 12 bases lying between them. The CDR3 sequence is CASSSTGTYTGELFF. The CDR3 DNA reads TGTGCCAGCAGCTCCACCGGGACCTACACCGGGGAGCTGTTTTTT.

The rearrangement uses TRBV5-1 and TRBJ1-5, with 7 bases lining up with TRBD1. J gave up 4 bases and V 3 bases, and 4 bases lay outside the gene matches. Germline CDR1 reads SGHRS; CDR2 reads YFSETQ. The CDR3 is 14 amino acids. This CDR3 reads CASSSQGGNQPQHF. CDR3 nucleotides: TGCGCCAGCAGCTCCCAGGGGGGGAATCAGCCCCAGCATTTT.

The J gene is TRBJ1-4, the V gene TRBV25-1; D possibly corresponds to TRBD1 (5 bases). V lost 6 bases and J lost 8, with 10 bases in between. The CDR3 spans 12 residues. The V gene's germline CDR1 is MGHDK and CDR2 SYGVNS. The DNA for the CDR3 is TGTGCCAGCAGGGGGGGAAGGGAAAAACTGTTTTTT. Translated: CASRGGREKLFF.

The chain employs TRBV5-1 and TRBJ1-2, with TRBD1 matching over 8 bases. Germline trimming cut 0 bases from V and 5 bases from J; bases unmatched to any gene: 9. Germline values: CDR1 SGHRS, CDR2 YFSETQ. There are 16 residues in the CDR3. This chain's CDR3 is CASSLAQGGLGYGYTF. CDR3 in DNA: TGCGCCAGCAGCTTGGCACAGGGGGGCTTAGGGTATGGCTACACCTTC.

The chain uses TRBV5-4 and TRBJ1-1; D gene unclear. The CDR3 extends over 12 amino acids. Germline lookup yields CDR1 SGHNT and CDR2 YYREEE (reference sequence). Trimming took 0 bases from V and 6 from J, leaving 6 bases between them. This CDR3 reads CASSLEGPEAFF. CDR3 bases: TGTGCCAGCAGCTTGGAGGGTCCTGAAGCTTTCTTT.

The V gene is TRBV3-1 (or the pseudogene TRBV3-2), the J gene TRBJ1-5, with D perhaps TRBD1 (5 bases). This CDR3 comprises 13 residues. Germline lookup yields CDR1 LGHDT and CDR2 YNNKEL (reference sequence). The V gene lost 3 bases and the J gene lost 6 bases, with 9 bases spanning the gap. In nucleotides, the CDR3 is TGTGCCAGCAGCCAGGCTGGGGCTCAGCCCCAGCATTTT. Protein product: CASSQAGAQPQHF.

The chain joins TRBV2 to TRBJ2-5; TRBD2 aligns across 8 bases. Germline lookup yields CDR1 SNHLY and CDR2 FYNNEI. The CDR3 runs 13 residues. V was clipped by 6 bases and J by 5 bases; unmatched bases: 5. Written as DNA, the CDR3 is TGTGCCAGCAGGGGACTAGACGGGGAGACCCAGTACTTC. This sequence encodes CASRGLDGETQYF.

V gene TRBV6-6 combines with J gene TRBJ1-1; TRBD1 might be the D (6 bases). CDR3 size: 13 residues. Germline V CDR1 and CDR2: MNHNY, SVGAGI (reference sequence). Between the trimmed V and J ends, which lost 7 bases and 5 bases, there was a span of 14 bases. The chain's CDR3 is CASTGSRGTEAFF. CDR3 bases: TGTGCCAGCACTGGTAGTAGGGGGACTGAAGCTTTCTTT.

The chain carries TRBV5-4 and TRBJ2-5; TRBD2 matches 8 bases. The V gene end was trimmed by 4 bases and the J gene end by 5 bases; junction bases not matched to a gene: 10. Germline lookup yields CDR1 SGHNT and CDR2 YYREEE (reference sequence). The CDR3 is 15 amino acids. In DNA form, the CDR3 reads TGTGCCAGCAGCCAGTTATATAGCGGGACGGAGACCCAGTACTTC. The encoded protein is CASSQLYSGTETQYF. The whole variable domain, filled in from reference TRBV5-4 and TRBJ2-5, reads ETGVTQSPTHLIKTRGQQVTLRCSSQSGHNTVSWYQQALGQGPQFIFQYYREEENGRGNFPPRFSGLQFPNYSSELNVNALELDDSALYLCASSQLYSGTETQYFGPGTRLLVL.

The V call is TRBV2, the J call TRBJ1-5; D uncertain. V was trimmed by 3 bases and J by 5 bases, leaving 17 bases between them. CDR1 and CDR2 (germline): SNHLY, FYNNEI. The CDR3 runs to 16 residues. CDR3 in amino acids: CASSDLRITFDQPQHF. CDR3 nucleotides: TGTGCCAGCAGTGACCTGCGCATCACCTTCGATCAGCCCCAGCATTTT.

The chain is built from TRBV7-9 and TRBJ1-4; the D is unclear. There are 14 residues in the CDR3. Germline CDR1 is SEHNR and CDR2 is FQNEAQ (reference sequence). V dropped 5 bases and J dropped 10 bases, with 17 bases sitting between them. DNA for the CDR3: TGTGCCAGCAGCCCCCCCGAGGATCGGGGAAAACTGTTTTTT. Translating gives CASSPPEDRGKLFF.

The chain links TRBV12-3 or TRBV12-4 to TRBJ1-1; no firm D call. Trimming shortened V by 3 bases and J by 11 bases, and 16 bases separated the two germline ends. The CDR3 sequence is 13 residues long. The CDR3 reads CASSFKRRDEAFF. Written as DNA, the CDR3 is TGTGCCAGCAGTTTCAAAAGGAGGGATGAGGCTTTCTTT.

The J gene is TRBJ2-4, the V gene TRBV9, with TRBD2 matching 8 bases. Germline V lookup: CDR1 SGDLS, CDR2 YYNGEE. The CDR3 consists of 20 residues. The J segment lost 3 bases and the V segment lost 3 bases, leaving 20 bases of the junction unmatched. CDR3 nucleotides: TGTGCCAGCAGCGCTAGCGGGCGGAAGTACTCTCCGTTGGTCAAAAACATTCAGTACTTC. It encodes CASSASGRKYSPLVKNIQYF.

This chain joins TRBV7-2 and TRBJ1-1; 8 bases map to TRBD1. V lost 5 bases to trimming and J lost 4 bases; unmatched junction nucleotides: 9. Per germline, CDR1 SGHTA and CDR2 FQGNSA. The CDR3 sequence is 15 residues long. CDR3 loop: CASSPRQGMSTEAFF. CDR3 in DNA: TGTGCCAGCAGCCCCCGACAGGGGATGAGCACTGAAGCTTTCTTT.

The chain uses TRBV14 and TRBJ1-5; perhaps TRBD1 as D (5 bases). Trimming cost V 1 base and J 8 bases, with 12 bases left between them. This CDR3 is 14 amino acids long. Germline V lookup: CDR1 SGHDN, CDR2 FVKESK. The CDR3 here is CASSQAGPGKPQHF. The CDR3 coding sequence is TGTGCCAGCAGCCAAGCAGGTCCAGGGAAGCCCCAGCATTTT. Supplemented by reference TRBV14 and TRBJ1-5, the full variable domain reads EAGVTQFPSHSVIEKGQTVTLRCDPISGHDNLYWYRRVMGKEIKFLLHFVKESKQDESGMPNNRFLAERTGGTYSTLKVQPAELEDSGVYFCASSQAGPGKPQHFGDGTRLSIL.

The rearrangement links TRBV28 to TRBJ2-5; D call uncertain. This CDR3 is 13 amino acids long. Germline assignment: CDR1 MDHEN and CDR2 SYDVKM. Trimming cost V 2 bases and J 4 bases, with 8 bases left between them. For the CDR3, the DNA is TGTGCCAGCAGTTTAGTAGCCCCAGAGACCCAGTACTTC. Protein: CASSLVAPETQYF.